This T cell receptor (beta chain) appears in the sequencing data of a study of response to subunit inactivated influenza vaccine. Overall study results and limits: Only a handful of new T cells, the authors suggested, are recruited with each seasonal influenza vaccination.

TCRdb itself ran the RT-PCR reads through MiXCR, one entry per CDR3 protein. There are 650,000 to 800,000 distinct CDR3 sequences in the sample; approximately 17% occur only once, and 11% lies in the top ten. This clonotype was detected a few times. Its antigen is unidentified. The sequencing here drew on PBMCs from blood, taken 5 to 6 days after vaccination. The source of this sequence is a man aged 50-59 years who received an inactivated influenza vaccine.

The CDR3 DNA is TGTGCCAGCAGCTTAGATGCAGGGTATACGGAGACCCAGTACTTC. Protein product: CASSLDAGYTETQYF. The chain employs TRBV11-2 and TRBJ2-5, with D possibly matching TRBD1 (5 bases). V lost 0 bases and J 5 bases, leaving 13 bases between the germline ends. The germline CDR1 and CDR2 sequences are SGHAT and FQNNGV. This CDR3 has 15 residues.